A single sample gave rise to the 25 T cell receptor beta chains below, sequenced in a study of blood T cell repertoires in COVID-19. Sequencing was performed with immunoSEQ multiplex PCR; in TCRdb, only in-frame clones are kept and a portion is missing. Here the sample spans about 140,000 clones, around four fifths being singletons. Sample: peripheral blood. The receptors shown here come from an elderly woman with acute or convalescent COVID-19.

The V gene is TRBV19, the J gene TRBJ1-1, with 7 bases fitting TRBD1. The CDR3 totals 13 residues. The germline V gene has CDR1 LNHDA and CDR2 SQIVND (reference sequence). The V segment lost 9 bases and the J segment 5 bases; nucleotides outside the gene matches: 9. This chain's CDR3 is CASSRQGDTEAFF. CDR3 coding DNA: TGTGCCAGCTCGAGACAGGGTGATACTGAAGCTTTCTTT.

The chain employs TRBV5-1 and TRBJ2-1; D remains ambiguous. CDR1 is SGHRS and CDR2 is YFSETQ in the germline V gene. The CDR3 loop spans 14 amino acids. The V gene lost 2 bases and the J gene lost 6 bases, with 12 bases spanning the gap. The CDR3 sequence is CASSFAMASNEQFF. The CDR3 DNA reads as TGCGCCAGCAGCTTTGCGATGGCTAGCAATGAGCAGTTCTTC.

This chain joins TRBV7-9 and TRBJ2-5, with 7 bases fitting TRBD1. Germline lookup yields CDR1 SEHNR and CDR2 FQNEAQ (reference sequence). J gave up 5 bases and V 5 bases, and 20 bases lay outside the gene matches. The CDR3 spans 18 residues. This CDR3 is CASSLDRVFSSPRETQYF. In DNA form, the CDR3 reads TGTGCCAGCAGCCTTGACAGGGTATTTAGTTCCCCGAGGGAGACCCAGTACTTC.

The sample holds a few counts of this clone. V usage is TRBV5-5 and J usage is TRBJ2-2; 8 bases are a match to TRBD1. Germline CDR1 is SGHKS and CDR2 is YYEKEE (reference sequence). The CDR3 has 15 residues. Losses at the gene ends were 0 bases for V and 7 bases for J; bases not matched to a gene: 5. The CDR3 loop reads CASSLAGGLGGELFF. As DNA, the CDR3 is TGTGCCAGCAGCTTGGCAGGGGGCCTTGGCGGGGAGCTGTTTTTT. The full variable domain, rest sourced from reference TRBV5-5 and TRBJ2-2, is DAGVTQSPTHLIKTRGQQVTLRCSPISGHKSVSWYQQVLGQGPQFIFQYYEKEERGRGNFPDRFSARQFPNYSSELNVNALLLGDSALYLCASSLAGGLGGELFFGEGSRLTVL.

The V and J genes are TRBV7-9 and TRBJ1-6; the match to TRBD1 covers 9 bases. From germline, CDR1 is SEHNR and CDR2 FQNEAQ (reference sequence). J gave up 12 bases and V 10 bases, and 7 bases lay outside the gene matches. This CDR3 contains 12 residues. The CDR3, as DNA: TGTGCCACTCGGACAGGGGCGGGACCCCTCCACTTT. It codes for CATRTGAGPLHF. Full variable domain (remainder filled in from reference TRBV7-9 and TRBJ1-6): DTGVSQNPRHKITKRGQNVTFRCDPISEHNRLYWYRQTLGQGPEFLTYFQNEAQLEKSRLLSDRFSAERPKGSFSTLEIQRTEQGDSAMYLCATRTGAGPLHFGNGTRLTVT.

The gene calls are TRBV5-1 and TRBJ2-7; 8 nucleotides match TRBD2. In germline, CDR1 is SGHRS, CDR2 YFSETQ. The CDR3 is made up of 13 amino acids. The ends lost 2 bases at V and 6 bases at J; junction bases unmatched: 4. CDR3 region: CASSFGAGVEQYF. The CDR3 nucleotides are TGCGCCAGCAGCTTTGGAGCGGGAGTCGAGCAGTACTTC.

J is TRBJ2-2 and V is TRBV27; a weak D match, TRBD1 (5 bases). The ends were cut back, 5 bases at V and 4 bases at J, with 14 bases in the middle. The CDR3 is made up of 15 amino acids. In germline, CDR1 is MNHEY, CDR2 SMNVEV (reference sequence). CDR3 nucleotides: TGTGCCAGCAGTCAGAACCGACAGTCCACCGGGGAGCTGTTTTTT. Protein sequence: CASSQNRQSTGELFF.

CDR3 nucleotides: TGTGCCAGCAGCTTTGCCGGGACAGGGAGCACAGATACGCAGTATTTT. This encodes CASSFAGTGSTDTQYF. J is TRBJ2-3 and V is TRBV11-2, with TRBD1 matching 9 bases. The CDR3 is 16 residues long. The V gene's germline CDR1 is SGHAT and CDR2 FQNNGV. The V segment lost 3 bases and the J segment 0 bases; nucleotides outside the gene matches: 4. Full variable domain (missing parts from reference TRBV11-2 and TRBJ2-3): EAGVAQSPRYKIIEKRQSVAFWCNPISGHATLYWYQQILGQGPKLLIQFQNNGVVDDSQLPKDRFSAERLKGVDSTLKIQPAKLEDSAVYLCASSFAGTGSTDTQYFGPGTRLTVL.

The count of this clone is one. The chain joins TRBV7-2 to TRBJ2-1; 10 nucleotides align to TRBD2. The CDR3 covers 14 residues. CDR1 and CDR2 from the germline V gene are SGHTA and FQGNSA. V was clipped by 5 bases and J by 9 bases; unmatched bases: 7. CDR3 region: CASSQAGGLSEQFF. The CDR3 DNA reads TGTGCCAGCAGCCAAGCGGGGGGGCTGTCTGAGCAGTTCTTC. Filled out from reference TRBV7-2 and TRBJ2-1, the complete variable domain reads GAGVSQSPSNKVTEKGKDVELRCDPISGHTALYWYRQSLGQGLEFLIYFQGNSAPDKSGLPSDRFSAERTGGSVSTLTIQRTQQEDSAVYLCASSQAGGLSEQFFGPGTRLTVL.

The chain couples TRBV5-1 to TRBJ2-4, with 8 bases identical to TRBD1. The junction had 14 bases not matched to a gene; V was cut back by 4 bases and J by 8 bases. CDR3 length equals 16 residues. The germline CDR1 and CDR2 sequences are SGHRS and YFSETQ. CDR3 coding DNA: TGCGCCAGCAGCCCCCAGGGAGAGACAGGGGTGGACATTCAGTACTTC. Translating gives CASSPQGETGVDIQYF.

The DNA of the CDR3 is TGTGCCAGCAGCCAAGATATTCGGACTGAAGCTTTCTTT. Translation gives CASSQDIRTEAFF. The chain recombines TRBV14 with TRBJ1-1, with D uncertain. Looked up from germline, CDR1 is SGHDN and CDR2 is FVKESK. Trimming pared 0 bases from V and 5 bases from J, leaving 7 bases between. CDR3 length: 13 residues.

Here the CDR3 reads CASSSYRGSYTF. CDR3 sequence (DNA): TGTGCCAGCAGTTCATACAGGGGTAGCTACACCTTC. The V and J genes are TRBV28 and TRBJ1-2; 7 nucleotides align to TRBD1. This CDR3 spans 12 amino acids. CDR1 is MDHEN and CDR2 is SYDVKM in the germline V gene. Losses at the gene ends were 4 bases for V and 9 bases for J; bases not matched to a gene: 5.

The chain recombines TRBV2 with TRBJ1-4; perhaps TRBD1 as D (5 bases). CDR1 is SNHLY, CDR2 FYNNEI, per germline. Trimming pared 6 bases from V and 5 bases from J, leaving 7 bases between. This CDR3 is built from 12 residues. The CDR3 nucleotides read TGTGCCAGCAGCAACAGGAATGAAAAACTGTTTTTT. It translates to CASSNRNEKLFF.

This clone was counted a few times. This chain connects TRBV4-1 to TRBJ2-4; the D gene is possibly TRBD2 (5 bases). The CDR3 covers 18 residues. V shed 1 base and J shed 7 bases, with 23 bases lying between them. Germline CDR1 reads MGHRA; CDR2 reads YSYEKL. The CDR3 loop reads CASSQGPYGRARNNIQYF. The CDR3 DNA follows: TGCGCCAGCAGCCAAGGGCCTTATGGGCGGGCCAGGAATAACATTCAGTACTTC.

The gene calls are TRBV5-1 and TRBJ2-5; TRBD2 matches at 7 bases. The CDR3 is 16 residues long. V gave up 4 bases and J gave up 1 base; unmatched junction bases: 10. The V gene's germline CDR1 is SGHRS and CDR2 YFSETQ. In DNA, the CDR3 is TGCGCCAGCAGCCCCTTGGTTAGCGGGCTCCAAGAGACCCAGTACTTC. Translation: CASSPLVSGLQETQYF.

The chain joins TRBV19 to TRBJ1-2; TRBD1 is a possible D gene (5 bases). Between the trimmed V and J ends, which lost 5 bases and 8 bases, there was a span of 12 bases. CDR3 size: 12 residues. Germline CDR1 reads LNHDA; CDR2 reads SQIVND (reference sequence). The CDR3 reads CASSWTLGGYTF. In nucleotides, the CDR3 is TGTGCCAGTAGTTGGACATTGGGAGGCTACACCTTC.

The chain carries TRBV5-8 and TRBJ2-1, with a possible D match to TRBD1 (5 bases). The V gene's germline CDR1 is SGHTS and CDR2 YDEGEE. This CDR3 region has 15 residues. The V end lost 1 base, the J end lost 3 bases, and 11 bases lay between the germline ends. CDR3 protein: CASSLQGRVYNEQFF. In nucleotides, the CDR3 is TGTGCCAGCAGCTTGCAGGGAAGGGTCTACAATGAGCAGTTCTTC.

The chain uses TRBV19 and TRBJ2-1, with TRBD1 as a possible D gene (5 bases). The V gene's germline CDR1 is LNHDA and CDR2 SQIVND (reference sequence). CDR3 length equals 13 residues. Trimming took off 5 bases at V and 7 bases at J, with 12 bases between the two ends. The CDR3 spells CASSQRQFNEQFF. The CDR3 nucleotides read TGTGCCAGTAGTCAAAGACAGTTTAATGAGCAGTTCTTC. Supplemented by reference TRBV19 and TRBJ2-1, the full variable domain reads DGGITQSPKYLFRKEGQNVTLSCEQNLNHDAMYWYRQDPGQGLRLIYYSQIVNDFQKGDIAEGYSVSREKKESFPLTVTSAQKNPTAFYLCASSQRQFNEQFFGPGTRLTVL.

This chain joins TRBV6-6 and TRBJ1-6, with D possibly being TRBD1 (5 bases). Germline V gives CDR1 MNHNY, CDR2 SVGAGI (reference sequence). The CDR3 runs 15 residues. Trimming took 7 bases from V and 2 from J, leaving 12 bases between them. CDR3 nucleotide sequence: TGTGCCAGCACCCCGGGAGGGGCCTATAATTCACCCCTCCACTTT. Translating gives CASTPGGAYNSPLHF.

The sample holds one count of this clone. At one boundary the junction diverges from the germline segment, which might be a read error. The chain uses TRBV2 and TRBJ1-2; TRBD1 agrees at 7 bases. The CDR3 extends over 12 amino acids. Per germline, CDR1 SNHLY and CDR2 FYNNEI. In nucleotides, the CDR3 is TGTGCCCGCAGACAGGGATTTAATGGCTACACCTTC. It encodes CARRQGFNGYTF.

The chain combines TRBV24-1 with TRBJ2-1, with D possibly matching TRBD2 (5 bases). The CDR3 is made up of 13 amino acids. CDR1 KGHDR and CDR2 SFDVKD come from the germline V gene. V gave up 7 bases and J gave up 0 bases, with 6 bases separating them. CDR3 protein: CATSRDSYNEQFF. Written as DNA, the CDR3 is TGTGCCACCAGCCGGGACTCCTACAATGAGCAGTTCTTC.

The chain combines TRBV5-5 with TRBJ2-7, with 9 bases matching TRBD1. CDR3 length: 18 amino acids. V trimming: 4 bases; J trimming: 1 base; junction bases outside the gene matches: 15. Germline assignment: CDR1 SGHKS and CDR2 YYEKEE (reference sequence). The CDR3 DNA is TGTGCCAGCAGCCTGAATTTTGGGACAGGGATTTCGTCCTACGAGCAGTACTTC. This translates into CASSLNFGTGISSYEQYF.

V gene TRBV19 combines with J gene TRBJ1-5; no clear D gene. V was shortened by 0 bases and J by 7 bases, with 16 bases between the two germline ends. This CDR3 region has 16 residues. CDR1 LNHDA and CDR2 SQIVND come from the germline V gene (reference sequence). The CDR3 DNA is TGTGCCAGTAGTATAGAGTTAGAGGGTCCCCGACAGCCCCAGCATTTT. Its translation is CASSIELEGPRQPQHF.

In this sample, this clone turned up a few times. This sequence joins TRBV18 and TRBJ1-5; 7 bases agree with TRBD1. This CDR3 spans 16 amino acids. With V trimmed by 3 bases and J by 0 bases, 5 bases remained unmatched. CDR1 and CDR2 from the germline V gene are KGHSH and LQKENI. The CDR3 sequence is CASSPGTAYSNQPQHF. CDR3 DNA: TGTGCCAGCTCACCGGGGACAGCATATAGCAATCAGCCCCAGCATTTT.

As for this clone: The CDR3 end shows no conserved phenylalanine or tryptophan, and so a read error is likely. Because the CDR3's place on the DNA is in doubt, the DNA is left out and the CDR3 is given as listed by TCRdb. V usage is TRBV15 and J usage is TRBJ1-2; the table's D call, TRBD1, was not checked against the DNA. Germline CDR1 LNHNV, CDR2 YYDKDF (reference sequence). The CDR3 contains 16 residues when both ends are counted. The CDR3 loop reads CATSRDKGFPGQALTV.